These 8 T cell receptor beta chains originate from one sample sequenced in a study of shared clonotypes between healthy human individuals. The protocol was immunoSEQ multiplex PCR, while the TCRdb copy is restricted to in-frame clones and leaves out a portion. The data show hundreds of thousands of clones, approximately 97% seen once. Input material: naive CD4+ T cells sorted from blood. Specified subset: CD45RA+ positively selected. All receptors derive from a woman aged 25-40 years in good health.

The V call is TRBV7-2, the J call TRBJ1-2; a possible D gene is TRBD1 (5 bases). There are 14 residues in the CDR3. V lost 1 base and J lost 8, with 14 bases in between. Per the germline V gene, CDR1 is SGHTA and CDR2 is FQGNSA. CDR3: CASSLVGALNGYTF. In nucleotides, the CDR3 is TGTGCCAGCAGCTTAGTCGGGGCCTTGAACGGCTACACCTTC.

A remark on this clone: Other DNA sequences in this specimen translate into the identical CDR3. This chain connects TRBV28 to TRBJ1-1; the D gene is possibly TRBD1 (5 bases). Between the trimmed V and J ends, which lost 5 bases and 4 bases, there was a span of 14 bases. The CDR3 contains 14 residues. Germline V gives CDR1 MDHEN, CDR2 SYDVKM. The CDR3 loop reads CASSPGRGGTEAFF. The DNA for the CDR3 is TGTGCCAGCAGTCCCGGGAGGGGTGGCACTGAAGCTTTCTTT. Together with reference TRBV28 and TRBJ1-1, the CDR3 gives the full variable domain: DVKVTQSSRYLVKRTGEKVFLECVQDMDHENMFWYRQDPGLGLRLIYFSYDVKMKEKGDIPEGYSVSREKKERFSLILESASTNQTSMYLCASSPGRGGTEAFFGQGTRLTVV.

The rearrangement joins TRBV6-4 to TRBJ2-2, with D unresolved. This CDR3 is 14 amino acids long. The V end lost 4 bases, the J end lost 1 base, and 7 bases lay between the germline ends. CDR1 is MRHNA and CDR2 is SNTAGT in the germline V gene. The CDR3 nucleotides are TGTGCCAGCAGTGTTGAAGAGAACACCGGGGAGCTGTTTTTT. Translation: CASSVEENTGELFF.

The CDR3 is CASSFLTGELFF. The CDR3 DNA sequence: TGTGCCAGCAGTTTTCTGACCGGGGAGCTGTTTTTT. The chain recombines TRBV6-5 with TRBJ2-2; no definite D call. The CDR3 is made up of 12 amino acids. V lost 4 bases and J lost 5, with 5 bases in between. Looked up from germline, CDR1 is MNHEY and CDR2 is SVGAGI.

This clone was observed a single time. The gene calls are TRBV6-5 and TRBJ2-7; a weak D match, TRBD1 (5 bases). The germline V gene encodes CDR1 MNHEY and CDR2 SVGAGI. Trimming removed 0 bases from V and 4 bases from J, with 16 bases in between. This CDR3 spans 16 amino acids. DNA of the CDR3: TGTGCCAGCAGTTACTCGGTGCCCCTCCAGGGTTACGAGCAGTACTTC. Translation gives CASSYSVPLQGYEQYF.

CDR3 DNA: TGTGCCAGCAGCTTACGGACAGCCGTGAGCACAGATACGCAGTATTTT. The encoded protein is CASSLRTAVSTDTQYF. V is TRBV14 and J is TRBJ2-3; D perhaps matches TRBD1 (6 bases). Trimming took 5 bases from V and 0 from J, leaving 15 bases between them. Per the germline V gene, CDR1 is SGHDN and CDR2 is FVKESK. This CDR3 has 16 residues.

The chain employs TRBV9 and TRBJ2-2; 9 bases align to TRBD2. Per germline, CDR1 SGDLS and CDR2 YYNGEE. This CDR3 comprises 16 residues. With V trimmed by 4 bases and J by 5 bases, 9 bases remained unmatched. CDR3 nucleotides: TGTGCCAGCAGCCCCCGAGCAGCGGGAGGAACCGGGGAGCTGTTTTTT. Amino acid sequence: CASSPRAAGGTGELFF.

This chain links TRBV27 with TRBJ2-7, with 12 positions matching TRBD2. The length of the CDR3 is 17 residues. Germline-derived CDR1 and CDR2 are MNHEY and SMNVEV (reference sequence). V was clipped by 6 bases and J by 3 bases; unmatched bases: 12. This chain's CDR3 is CASRPRLAGESDYEQYF. The CDR3 nucleotides are TGTGCCAGCAGGCCGAGACTAGCGGGAGAGTCTGACTACGAGCAGTACTTC.